These T cell receptor beta chains were read from a single sample in a study of blood T cell repertoires in COVID-19. This table comes from immunoSEQ multiplex PCR, and its TCRdb copy is limited to in-frame clones, with some not included. The repertoire holds tens of thousands of clones, with roughly 80% as singletons. The sample comprised peripheral blood. All receptors come from a man aged 80 or over with active or convalescent COVID-19. Both conserved end residues are part of each CDR3. A D gene is named only where the DNA matches it firmly. Only part of the rows carry a size: once, few, many, or a class if the clone is expanded.

j_call	d_call	clone_size	v_call	cdr3_nt	cdr3_aa
TRBJ1-5	NA	NA	TRBV19	TGTGCCAGTAGGGCAGGGATCGACCAGCCCCAGCATTTT	CASRAGIDQPQHF
TRBJ1-1	NA	medium-sized	TRBV19	TGTGCCAGTAGTTCTAGGCGGGTTGGGCTGTACACTGAAGCTTTCTTT	CASSSRRVGLYTEAFF
TRBJ2-7	NA	NA	TRBV7-8	TGTGCCAGCAGCTTTGTTTTCGGGAAAACGTCTTCGATACGATACGAGCAGTACTTC	CASSFVFGKTSSIRYEQYF
TRBJ1-6	NA	NA	TRBV11-3	TGTGCCAGCAGCCTCCGTGGGGGCTACGATGTCGAGTATAATTCACCCCTCCACTTT	CASSLRGGYDVEYNSPLHF
TRBJ1-1	NA	NA	TRBV14	TGTGCCAGCAGCCAAGGAGCAACCGGGGTAGCTTTCTTT	CASSQGATGVAFF
TRBJ2-2	TRBD2	once	TRBV6-5	TGTGCCAGCAGTCGACTAGCGGGGGGAACCGGGGAGCTGTTTTTT	CASSRLAGGTGELFF
TRBJ1-4	TRBD1	NA	TRBV19	TGTGCCAGTAGTCTACGGACAGGGAGGAGTGAAAAACTGTTTTTT	CASSLRTGRSEKLFF
TRBJ2-3	NA	NA	TRBV7-2	TGTGCCAGCAGCTTTAGAGGGGATACGCAGTATTTT	CASSFRGDTQYF
TRBJ1-4	NA	once	TRBV15	TGTGCCACCAGCAGAGACATAGTTGACGGAGGAGAAAAACTGTTTTTT	CATSRDIVDGGEKLFF
TRBJ2-6	NA	NA	TRBV19	TGTGCCAGTAGTATTGGAGGCTCTGGGGCCAACGTCCTGACTTTC	CASSIGGSGANVLTF
TRBJ1-1	NA	NA	TRBV12-3/TRBV12-4	TGTGCCAGCAGCTCCAGGGGTGGCACTGAAGCTTTCTTT	CASSSRGGTEAFF
TRBJ2-1	TRBD1	few	TRBV24-1	TGTGCCACCGAATCAAGCCGGGACAGCTACAATGAGCAGTTCTTC	CATESSRDSYNEQFF
TRBJ1-4	NA	NA	TRBV30	TGTGCCGGGGCGGCGACTAATGAAAAACTGTTTTTT	CAGAATNEKLFF
TRBJ2-7	TRBD2	few	TRBV4-1	TGCGCCAGCAGCCCAAATTTTGGGACTAGCGGGGGGGCCTCTGACGAGCAGTACTTC	CASSPNFGTSGGASDEQYF
TRBJ2-1	TRBD1	once	TRBV25-1	TGTGCCAGCTTCGGACAGGGGACGAAGGCCTACAATGAGCAGTTCTTC	CASFGQGTKAYNEQFF
TRBJ2-5	NA	NA	TRBV7-3	TGTGCCAGCAGCACCGCCAGGGGAGAGACCCAGTACTTC	CASSTARGETQYF
TRBJ1-1	NA	once	TRBV4-3	TGCGCCAGCAGCCAAGATCTGGGAGGCACTGAAGCTTTCTTT	CASSQDLGGTEAFF
TRBJ1-5	NA	many	TRBV7-2	TGTGCCAGCAGCTTAGGAGGGGGTCTTAGCAATCAGCCCCAGCATTTT	CASSLGGGLSNQPQHF